These T cell receptor beta chains were read from a single sample in a study of cytomegalovirus exposure and HLA in healthy donors. The protocol was immunoSEQ multiplex PCR, while the TCRdb copy is restricted to in-frame clones and leaves out a portion. In the table there are some 84,000 clones, roughly 80% of which are singletons. Input material: PBMCs. These TCRs come from a boy aged 5 to 17 in good health and CMV-seronegative. CDR3s include the opening cysteine and the closing phenylalanine or tryptophan. The D gene is left open where the match is weak. Expanded clones get a size class; other rows say once, few or many, or leave the size out.

>TRBJ1-2|17|TRBD1|TRBV7-9|.
TGTGCCAGCAGCCGTCCAGGGGGTAGTACGGGGAACTATGGCTACACCTTC
CASSRPGGSTGNYGYTF
>TRBJ2-1|12|.|TRBV28|.
TGTGCCAGCAGGTACGGCTCGGGGGAGCAGTTCTTC
CASRYGSGEQFF
>TRBJ2-7|14|TRBD1|TRBV7-9|.
TGTGCCAGCAGCCCTCCGGGACAGTCCTACGAGCAGTACTTC
CASSPPGQSYEQYF
>TRBJ2-3|15|TRBD1|TRBV4-3|.
TGCGCCAGCAGCCAAGATGGGACAGGGCGAGATACGCAGTATTTT
CASSQDGTGRDTQYF
>TRBJ1-6|14|.|TRBV6-1|.
TGTGCCAGCAGTGGGACAGTCCCTAATTCACCCCTCCACTTT
CASSGTVPNSPLHF
>TRBJ2-7|14|.|TRBV15|.
TGTGCCACCAGCAGAGATCGCACAGGGCTCGAGCAGTACTTC
CATSRDRTGLEQYF
>TRBJ2-3|14|.|TRBV27|.
TGTGCCAGCACGCCGGGGGGCGGCACAGATACGCAGTATTTT
CASTPGGGTDTQYF
>TRBJ2-5|15|.|TRBV9|.
TGTGCCAGCAGCGTAGAGGGGAATAAGAAGGAGACCCAGTACTTC
CASSVEGNKKETQYF
>TRBJ2-1|16|TRBD2|TRBV5-6|.
TGTGCCAGCAGCTTTCTGGGTGGGGGGGCCTACAATGAGCAGTTCTTC
CASSFLGGGAYNEQFF
>TRBJ1-4|16|.|TRBV7-9|.
TGTGCCAGCAGCTTACCCGGACAAGTAACTAATGAAAAACTGTTTTTT
CASSLPGQVTNEKLFF
>TRBJ1-1|12|.|TRBV29-1|.
TGCAGCGTTGTAACAGTTAACACTGAAGCTTTCTTT
CSVVTVNTEAFF
>TRBJ2-2|12|.|TRBV29-1|.
TGCAGCGTTAACACAGGGACCGGGGAGCTGTTTTTT
CSVNTGTGELFF
>TRBJ2-1|14|TRBD1|TRBV7-7|.
TGTGCTAGCAGCGACCCGACAGGGTACAATGAGCAGTTCTTC
CASSDPTGYNEQFF
>TRBJ1-1|13|.|TRBV7-9|.
TGTGCCAGCAGACCCCCGGGTAACACTGAAGCTTTCTTT
CASRPPGNTEAFF
>TRBJ1-5|15|.|TRBV4-1|.
TGCGCCAGCACCCCGGAGGGGATTTCCAATCAGCCCCAGCATTTT
CASTPEGISNQPQHF
>TRBJ2-7|15|.|TRBV11-1|.
TGTGCCAGCAGCTTAGGAGACGGGGTTCGATACGAGCAGTACTTC
CASSLGDGVRYEQYF
>TRBJ1-1|12|.|TRBV27|few
TGTGCCAGCATGGGGGGGGGTGGTGAAGCTTTCTTT
CASMGGGGEAFF
>TRBJ1-5|14|.|TRBV7-2|.
TGTGCCAGCAGCCCCGTAAGCCTTAATCAGCCCCAGCATTTT
CASSPVSLNQPQHF